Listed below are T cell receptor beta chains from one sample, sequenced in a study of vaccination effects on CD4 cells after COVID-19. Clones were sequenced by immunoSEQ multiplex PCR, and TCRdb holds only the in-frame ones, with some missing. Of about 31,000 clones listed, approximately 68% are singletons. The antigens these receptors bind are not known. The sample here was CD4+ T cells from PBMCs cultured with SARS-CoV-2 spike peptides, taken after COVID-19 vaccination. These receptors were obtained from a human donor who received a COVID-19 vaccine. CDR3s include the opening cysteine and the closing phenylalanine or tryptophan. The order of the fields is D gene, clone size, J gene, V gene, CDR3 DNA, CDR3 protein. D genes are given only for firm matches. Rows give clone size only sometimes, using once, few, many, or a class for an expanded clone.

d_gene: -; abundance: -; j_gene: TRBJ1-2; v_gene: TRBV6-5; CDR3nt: TGTGCCAGCAGTTATAACAGGCCGGACTATGGCTACACCTTC; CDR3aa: CASSYNRPDYGYTF
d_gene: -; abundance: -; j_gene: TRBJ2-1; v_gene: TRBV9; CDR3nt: TGTGCCAGCAGCGTGGGGTTCGGGGGAAACAATGAGCAGTTCTTC; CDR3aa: CASSVGFGGNNEQFF
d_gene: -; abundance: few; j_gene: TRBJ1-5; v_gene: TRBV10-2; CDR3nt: TGCGCCAGCAGCCTCGACAGGCCCAGTGGGCCCCAGCATTTT; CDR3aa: CASSLDRPSGPQHF
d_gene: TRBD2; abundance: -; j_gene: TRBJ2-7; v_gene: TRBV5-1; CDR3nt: TGCGCCAGCAGCTTGGCCGGTGGCGGGAGGGATTACTACGAGCAGTACTTC; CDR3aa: CASSLAGGGRDYYEQYF
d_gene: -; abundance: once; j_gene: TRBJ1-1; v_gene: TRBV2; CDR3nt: TGTGCCAGCAGTCTGAGGGGGAACACTGAAGCTTTCTTT; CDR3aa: CASSLRGNTEAFF
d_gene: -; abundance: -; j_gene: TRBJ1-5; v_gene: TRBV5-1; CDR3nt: TGCGCCAGCAGCGGGGAGGGGGGACAGCCCCAGCATTTT; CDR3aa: CASSGEGGQPQHF
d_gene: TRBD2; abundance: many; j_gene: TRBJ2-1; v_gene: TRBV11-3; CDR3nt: TGTGCCAGCAGCTTAGATCAGGGCGGGAGCGGGACCTACAATGAGCAGTTCTTC; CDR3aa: CASSLDQGGSGTYNEQFF
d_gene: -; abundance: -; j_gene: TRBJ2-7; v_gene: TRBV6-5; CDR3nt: TGTGCCAGCAGCCTGACAGTGAATCACCTCCTCGAGCAGTACTTC; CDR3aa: CASSLTVNHLLEQYF
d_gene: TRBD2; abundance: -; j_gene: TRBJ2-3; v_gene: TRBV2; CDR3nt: TGTGCCAGCAGTGTGAGGGCTAGCGGGCGGACAGATACGCAGTATTTT; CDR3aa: CASSVRASGRTDTQYF
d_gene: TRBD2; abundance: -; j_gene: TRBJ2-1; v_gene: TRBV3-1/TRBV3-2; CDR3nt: TGTGCCAGCAGCCAAACTAGCGGGGCATACAATGAGCAGTTCTTC; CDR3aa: CASSQTSGAYNEQFF
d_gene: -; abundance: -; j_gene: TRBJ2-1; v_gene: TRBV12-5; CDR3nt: TGTGCTAGTGGCGTGGGACTTCTGAATGAGCAGTTCTTC; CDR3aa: CASGVGLLNEQFF
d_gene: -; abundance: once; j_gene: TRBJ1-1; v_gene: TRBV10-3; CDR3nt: TGTGCCATCAGTGAGTCGGAGGGGACGAGGGCTTTCTTT; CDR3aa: CAISESEGTRAFF
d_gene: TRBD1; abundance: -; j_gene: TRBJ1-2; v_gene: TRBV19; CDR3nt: TGTGCCAGTAGATACGACAGGGGGCGTAGCTATGGCTACACCTTC; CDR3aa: CASRYDRGRSYGYTF
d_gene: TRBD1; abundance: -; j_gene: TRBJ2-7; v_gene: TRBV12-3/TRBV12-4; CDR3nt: TGTGCCAGCAGTCGGACAGGCGACGAGCAGTACTTC; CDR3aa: CASSRTGDEQYF
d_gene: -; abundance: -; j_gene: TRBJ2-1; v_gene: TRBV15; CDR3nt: TGTGCCACCAGCAGAGGGGGGACCGCATACAATGAGCAGTTCTTC; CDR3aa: CATSRGGTAYNEQFF
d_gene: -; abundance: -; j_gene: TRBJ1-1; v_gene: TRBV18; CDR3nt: TGTGCCAGCTCACCAGACCGGCACACTGAAGCTTTCTTT; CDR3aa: CASSPDRHTEAFF
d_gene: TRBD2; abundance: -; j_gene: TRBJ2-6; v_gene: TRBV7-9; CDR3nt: TGTGCCAGCAGCTTGGGGGGGGCTGGGGCCAACGTCCTGACTTTC; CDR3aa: CASSLGGAGANVLTF
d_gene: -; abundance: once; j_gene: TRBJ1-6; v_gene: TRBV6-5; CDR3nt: TGTGCCAGCAATCCGTCCGCCGGGTATAATTCACCCCTCCACTTT; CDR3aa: CASNPSAGYNSPLHF
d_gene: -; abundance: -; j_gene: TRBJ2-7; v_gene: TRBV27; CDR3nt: TGTGCCAGCAGCCCACTCCAACAGGCCCTCTACGAGCAGTACTTC; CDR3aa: CASSPLQQALYEQYF
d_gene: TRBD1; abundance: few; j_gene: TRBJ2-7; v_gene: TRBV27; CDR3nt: TGTGCCAGCAGTTTAGGCCTGGGACAGGGAATCCTGCCGTACTTC; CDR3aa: CASSLGLGQGILPYF
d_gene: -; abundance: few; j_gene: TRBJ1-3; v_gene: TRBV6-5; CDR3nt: TGTGCCAGCAGTTACGACCAGGCCGTGGGCACCATATATTTT; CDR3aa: CASSYDQAVGTIYF
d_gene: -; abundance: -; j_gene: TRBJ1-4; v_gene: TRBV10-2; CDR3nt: TGCGCCAGCAGCCCAATTTATGCTAATGAAAAACTGTTTTTT; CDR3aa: CASSPIYANEKLFF
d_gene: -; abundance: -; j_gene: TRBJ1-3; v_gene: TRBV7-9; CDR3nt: TGTGCCAGCAGGGGACAAACTGGAAACACCATATATTTT; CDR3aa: CASRGQTGNTIYF
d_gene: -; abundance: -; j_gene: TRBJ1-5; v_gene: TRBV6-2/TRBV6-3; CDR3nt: TGTGCCAGCAGTTACCGGTCTCGGGGTCAGCCCCAGCATTTT; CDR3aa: CASSYRSRGQPQHF
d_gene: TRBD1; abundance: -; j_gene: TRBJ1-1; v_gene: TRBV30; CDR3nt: TGTGCCTGGAGGGGACAGACGTTCACTGAAGCTTTCTTT; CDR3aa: CAWRGQTFTEAFF
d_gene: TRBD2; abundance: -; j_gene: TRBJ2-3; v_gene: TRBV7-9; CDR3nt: TGTGCCAGCAGTCCGGGAGGGCCAGATACGCAGTATTTT; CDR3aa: CASSPGGPDTQYF
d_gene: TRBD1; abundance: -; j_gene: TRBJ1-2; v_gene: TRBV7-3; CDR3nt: TGTGCCAGCAGCCCCGAGGGGGGACAGGGGGCATTCTTATCCGGCTACACCTTC; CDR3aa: CASSPEGGQGAFLSGYTF
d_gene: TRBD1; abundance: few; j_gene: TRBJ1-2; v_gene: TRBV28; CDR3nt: TGTGCCAGCACCAGACAGGGATACTATGGCTACACCTTC; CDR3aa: CASTRQGYYGYTF
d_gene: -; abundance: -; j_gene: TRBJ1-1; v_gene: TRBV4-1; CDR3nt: TGCGCCAGCAGCCAAGTCTTAGACAAGAACACTGAAGCTTTCTTT; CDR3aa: CASSQVLDKNTEAFF
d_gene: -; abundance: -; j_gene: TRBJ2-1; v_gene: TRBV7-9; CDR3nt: TGTGCCAGCAGCCCCTCGCCGGGGAAAAAGACTTACAATGAGCAGTTCTTC; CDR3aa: CASSPSPGKKTYNEQFF
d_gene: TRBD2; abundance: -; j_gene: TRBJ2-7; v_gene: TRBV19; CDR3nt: TGTGCCAGTAGGGACGGGAGGACCCCCTACGAGCAGTACTTC; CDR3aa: CASRDGRTPYEQYF
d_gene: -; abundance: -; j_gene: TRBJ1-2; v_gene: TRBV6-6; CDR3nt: TGTGCCAGCGTGGGCCAGTCTGCGGGGGCCTATGGCTACACCTTC; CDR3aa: CASVGQSAGAYGYTF
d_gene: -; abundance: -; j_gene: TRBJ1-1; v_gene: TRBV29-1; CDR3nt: TGCAGCGTTGGTGGGGGGCTGTGGGCGAGAATAGGGAACACTGAAGCTTTCTTT; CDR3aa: CSVGGGLWARIGNTEAFF